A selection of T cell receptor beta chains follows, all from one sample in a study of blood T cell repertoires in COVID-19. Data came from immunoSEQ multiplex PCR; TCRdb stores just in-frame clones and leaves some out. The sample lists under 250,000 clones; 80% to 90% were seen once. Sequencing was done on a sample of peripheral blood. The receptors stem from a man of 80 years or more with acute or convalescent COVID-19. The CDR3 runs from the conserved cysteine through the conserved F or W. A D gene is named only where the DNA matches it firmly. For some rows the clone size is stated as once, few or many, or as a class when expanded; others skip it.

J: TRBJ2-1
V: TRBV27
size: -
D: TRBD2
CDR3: CASSLRRLAGINEQFF
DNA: TGTGCCAGCAGTCTGCGACGTCTAGCGGGAATTAATGAGCAGTTCTTC

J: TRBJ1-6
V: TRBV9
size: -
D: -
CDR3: CASSVASGEGSPLHF
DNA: TGTGCCAGCAGCGTAGCTTCAGGGGAGGGTTCACCCCTCCACTTT

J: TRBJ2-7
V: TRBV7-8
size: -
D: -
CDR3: CASSLALRVQGGFFYEQYF
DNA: TGTGCCAGCAGCTTAGCGCTCAGGGTCCAGGGCGGTTTTTTTTACGAGCAGTACTTC

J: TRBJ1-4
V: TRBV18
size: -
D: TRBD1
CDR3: CASSPGQGRQSTNEKLFF
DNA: TGTGCCAGCTCACCAGGACAGGGGCGTCAGTCAACTAATGAAAAACTGTTTTTT

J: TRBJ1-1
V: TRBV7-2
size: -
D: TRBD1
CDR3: CASSSQGGGTEAFF
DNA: TGTGCCAGCAGCTCACAGGGGGGCGGCACTGAAGCTTTCTTT

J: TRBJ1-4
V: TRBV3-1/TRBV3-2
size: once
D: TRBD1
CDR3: CASSPGGTGGTNEKLFF
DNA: TGTGCCAGCAGCCCCGGGGGGACAGGGGGCACTAATGAAAAACTGTTTTTT

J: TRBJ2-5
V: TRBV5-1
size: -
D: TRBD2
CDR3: CASSRGAGLSGRPQETQYF
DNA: TGCGCCAGCAGCCGGGGGGCAGGACTTAGCGGGAGGCCGCAAGAGACCCAGTACTTC

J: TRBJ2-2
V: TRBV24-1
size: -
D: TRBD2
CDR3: CATSDSRLAGGTGELFF
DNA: TGTGCCACCAGTGATTCTAGACTAGCGGGAGGGACCGGGGAGCTGTTTTTT

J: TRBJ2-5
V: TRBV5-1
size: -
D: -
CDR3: CASSFAGPVVQETQYF
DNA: TGCGCCAGCAGCTTTGCAGGGCCCGTCGTCCAAGAGACCCAGTACTTC

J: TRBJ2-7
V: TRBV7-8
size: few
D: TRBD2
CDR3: CASSSLAGGTEQYF
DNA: TGTGCCAGCAGCTCACTAGCGGGAGGAACCGAGCAGTACTTC

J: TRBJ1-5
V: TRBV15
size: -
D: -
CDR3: CATSRDLAGDQPQHF
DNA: TGTGCCACCAGCAGAGATCTGGCAGGGGATCAGCCCCAGCATTTT

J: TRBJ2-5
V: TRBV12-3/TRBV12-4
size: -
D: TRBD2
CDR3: CASNLAGQETQYF
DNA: TGTGCCAGCAACCTAGCGGGACAAGAGACCCAGTACTTC

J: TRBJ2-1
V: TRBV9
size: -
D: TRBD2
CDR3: CASSVEGTSGRNEQFF
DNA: TGTGCCAGCAGCGTAGAGGGGACTAGCGGGAGGAATGAGCAGTTCTTC

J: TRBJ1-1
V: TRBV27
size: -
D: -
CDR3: CASSLSQGTEAFF
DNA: TGTGCCAGCAGTTTATCACAGGGCACTGAAGCTTTCTTT

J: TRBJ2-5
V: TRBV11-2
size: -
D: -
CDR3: CASSLLGGKETQYF
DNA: TGTGCCAGCAGCCTATTAGGGGGAAAAGAGACCCAGTACTTC

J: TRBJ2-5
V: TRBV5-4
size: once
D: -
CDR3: CASSPPPGSGETQYF
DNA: TGTGCCAGCAGCCCACCGCCTGGATCCGGGGAGACCCAGTACTTC

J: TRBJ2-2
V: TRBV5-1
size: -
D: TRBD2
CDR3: CASSLALAGGSTGELFF
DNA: TGCGCCAGCAGCTTGGCATTAGCGGGAGGGTCCACCGGGGAGCTGTTTTTT

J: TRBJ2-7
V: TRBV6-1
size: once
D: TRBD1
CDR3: CASSEVPGTGDEQYF
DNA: TGTGCCAGCAGTGAAGTACCGGGGACAGGGGACGAGCAGTACTTC

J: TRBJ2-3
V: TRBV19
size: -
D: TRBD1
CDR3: CASSKLQGTGGTDTQYF
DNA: TGTGCCAGTAGTAAATTACAAGGGACAGGGGGTACAGATACGCAGTATTTT

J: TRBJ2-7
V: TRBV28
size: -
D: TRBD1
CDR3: CASRPSGTGNSYEQYF
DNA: TGTGCCAGCAGACCCAGTGGGACAGGAAACTCCTACGAGCAGTACTTC

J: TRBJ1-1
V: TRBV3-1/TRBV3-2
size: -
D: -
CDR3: CASSQTGVEAFF
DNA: TGTGCCAGCAGCCAGACGGGAGTTGAAGCTTTCTTT

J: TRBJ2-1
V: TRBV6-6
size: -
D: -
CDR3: CASREGSSYNEQFF
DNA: TGTGCCAGCAGGGAGGGGAGCTCCTACAATGAGCAGTTCTTC

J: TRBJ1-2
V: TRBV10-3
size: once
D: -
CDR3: CATFERGNYGYTF
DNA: TGTGCCACCTTTGAGCGGGGGAACTATGGCTACACCTTC

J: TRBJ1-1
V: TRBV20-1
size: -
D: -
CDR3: CSAPGNTEAFF
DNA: TGCAGTGCTCCAGGGAACACTGAAGCTTTCTTT

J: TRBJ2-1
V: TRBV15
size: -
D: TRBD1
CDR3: CATSRVLRQGANEQFF
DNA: TGTGCCACCAGCAGAGTACTTAGACAGGGGGCCAATGAGCAGTTCTTC

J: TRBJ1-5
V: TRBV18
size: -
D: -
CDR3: CASSPGRADQPQHF
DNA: TGTGCCAGCTCACCAGGCAGGGCCGATCAGCCCCAGCATTTT

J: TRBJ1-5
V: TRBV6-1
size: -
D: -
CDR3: CASSELTVDQPQHF
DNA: TGTGCCAGCAGTGAATTAACGGTGGATCAGCCCCAGCATTTT

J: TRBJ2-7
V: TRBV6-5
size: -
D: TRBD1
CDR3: CASRATGDPSYEQYF
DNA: TGTGCCAGCAGAGCGACAGGGGACCCCTCCTACGAGCAGTACTTC

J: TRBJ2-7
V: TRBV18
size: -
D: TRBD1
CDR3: CASSSDPGQYEQYF
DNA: TGTGCCAGCTCATCAGATCCGGGACAGTACGAGCAGTACTTC

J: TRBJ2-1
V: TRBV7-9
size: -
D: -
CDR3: CASSPKYQVTYNEQFF
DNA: TGTGCCAGCAGCCCGAAATACCAGGTAACTTACAATGAGCAGTTCTTC

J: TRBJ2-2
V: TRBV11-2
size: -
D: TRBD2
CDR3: CASSPKTGGRGGELFF
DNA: TGTGCCAGCAGCCCCAAGACGGGGGGGCGGGGCGGGGAGCTGTTTTTT

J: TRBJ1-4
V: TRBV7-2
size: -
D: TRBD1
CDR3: CASSSQGARNEKLFF
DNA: TGTGCCAGCAGCTCCCAGGGGGCGCGCAATGAAAAACTGTTTTTT

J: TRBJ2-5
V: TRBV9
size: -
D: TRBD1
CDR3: CASSPSLGGGETQYF
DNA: TGTGCCAGCAGCCCATCACTAGGGGGCGGAGAGACCCAGTACTTC

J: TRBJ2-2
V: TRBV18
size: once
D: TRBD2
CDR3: CASSPITSGNTGELFF
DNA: TGTGCCAGCTCACCTATAACTAGCGGGAACACCGGGGAGCTGTTTTTT

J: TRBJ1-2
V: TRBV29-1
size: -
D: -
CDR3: CSGSELRTDGYGYTF
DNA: TGCAGCGGGTCGGAATTAAGGACTGATGGCTATGGCTACACCTTC

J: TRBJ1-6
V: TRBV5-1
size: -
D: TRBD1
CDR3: CASSWGQGINSPLHF
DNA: TGCGCCAGCAGCTGGGGACAGGGGATCAATTCACCCCTCCACTTT

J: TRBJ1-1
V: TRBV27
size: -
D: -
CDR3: CASSEYGGSGSLAFF
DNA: TGTGCCAGCAGTGAGTATGGGGGCTCGGGGTCTTTGGCTTTCTTT

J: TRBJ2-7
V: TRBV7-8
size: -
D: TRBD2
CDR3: CASSFRFGGINEQYF
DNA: TGTGCCAGCAGCTTTAGATTCGGGGGGATAAACGAGCAGTACTTC

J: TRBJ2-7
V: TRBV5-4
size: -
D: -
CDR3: CASSLDRMMGGEQYF
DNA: TGTGCCAGCAGCCTGGACAGAATGATGGGTGGCGAGCAGTACTTC

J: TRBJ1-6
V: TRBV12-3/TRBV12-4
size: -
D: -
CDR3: CASSLNRASPLHF
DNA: TGTGCCAGCAGTTTAAACAGGGCTTCACCCCTCCACTTT

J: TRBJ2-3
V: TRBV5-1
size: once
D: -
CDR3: CASSLGASTDTQYF
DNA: TGCGCCAGCAGCTTGGGCGCTAGCACAGATACGCAGTATTTT

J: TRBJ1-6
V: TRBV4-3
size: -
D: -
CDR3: CASSRDFSPLHF
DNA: TGCGCCAGCAGCCGAGACTTTTCACCCCTCCACTTT

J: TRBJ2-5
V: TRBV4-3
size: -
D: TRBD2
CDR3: CASSQSEGRASGETQYF
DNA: TGCGCCAGCAGCCAGTCAGAGGGGAGGGCCTCGGGCGAGACCCAGTACTTC

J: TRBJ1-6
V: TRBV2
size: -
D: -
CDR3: CASRYLSDSNSPLHF
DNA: TGTGCCAGCAGATACTTATCAGACAGTAATTCACCCCTCCACTTT

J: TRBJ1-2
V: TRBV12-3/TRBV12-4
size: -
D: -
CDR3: CASRQGHLSTAF
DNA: TGTGCCAGCAGGCAGGGACATCTCTCAACAGCCTTC

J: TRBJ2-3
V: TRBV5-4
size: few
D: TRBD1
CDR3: CASSLDRGQADTQYF
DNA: TGTGCCAGCAGCCTAGACAGGGGTCAGGCAGATACGCAGTATTTT

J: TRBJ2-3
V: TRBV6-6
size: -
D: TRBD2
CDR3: CASSLRTSRDTQYF
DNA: TGTGCCAGCAGTTTACGGACTAGCCGAGATACGCAGTATTTT

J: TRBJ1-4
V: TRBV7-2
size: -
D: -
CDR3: CASSRDFNEKLFF
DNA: TGTGCCAGCAGCCGGGACTTTAATGAAAAACTGTTTTTT

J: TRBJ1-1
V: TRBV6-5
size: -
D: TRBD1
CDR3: CASSLDRGTEAFF
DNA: TGTGCCAGCAGTTTGGACAGGGGAACTGAAGCTTTCTTT

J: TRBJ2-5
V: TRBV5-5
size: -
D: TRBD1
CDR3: CASSSRDRETQYF
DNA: TGTGCCAGCAGCTCCCGGGACAGAGAGACCCAGTACTTC

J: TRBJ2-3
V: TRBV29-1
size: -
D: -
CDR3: CSVRGQGRVTDTQYF
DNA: TGCAGCGTACGCGGGCAGGGGCGAGTCACAGATACGCAGTATTTT

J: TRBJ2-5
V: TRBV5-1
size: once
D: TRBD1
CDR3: CASGQGSYETQYF
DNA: TGCGCCAGCGGACAGGGTTCTTATGAGACCCAGTACTTC